Listed below are T cell receptor beta chains from one sample, sequenced in a study of cytomegalovirus exposure and HLA in healthy donors. The data were produced by immunoSEQ multiplex PCR, yet TCRdb's version contains in-frame clones alone and is incomplete. The sample comprises about 120,000 clones, roughly 18% of which are singletons, and 2.9% rests with the top ten. The sequenced sample was PBMCs. The receptors originated from a female donor in good health and CMV-seropositive. Each CDR3 is given with its conserved first and last residue. A D gene is named only where the DNA matches it firmly. Clone size, where shown, is once, few, many, or a class for clones that have expanded.

d_call: NA
j_call: TRBJ2-6
clone_size: few
v_call: TRBV6-6
cdr3_aa: CASSPLGANVLTF
cdr3_nt: TGTGCCAGCAGTCCGTTGGGGGCCAACGTCCTGACTTTC

d_call: NA
j_call: TRBJ1-2
clone_size: NA
v_call: TRBV2
cdr3_aa: CASTVGGGYTF
cdr3_nt: TGTGCCAGCACCGTAGGCGGTGGCTACACCTTC

d_call: NA
j_call: TRBJ2-1
clone_size: NA
v_call: TRBV30
cdr3_aa: CAWAQGGNEQFF
cdr3_nt: TGTGCCTGGGCCCAGGGTGGCAATGAGCAGTTCTTC

d_call: TRBD2
j_call: TRBJ2-2
clone_size: NA
v_call: TRBV7-8
cdr3_aa: CASSLRRGASNTGELFF
cdr3_nt: TGTGCCAGCAGCTTAAGGCGGGGGGCCTCGAACACCGGGGAGCTGTTTTTT

d_call: NA
j_call: TRBJ1-2
clone_size: many
v_call: TRBV5-4
cdr3_aa: CASSLGQGSGGYGYTF
cdr3_nt: TGTGCCAGCAGCTTAGGCCAGGGCTCCGGGGGCTATGGCTACACCTTC

d_call: NA
j_call: TRBJ1-1
clone_size: few
v_call: TRBV7-9
cdr3_aa: CASSLFSDTEAFF
cdr3_nt: TGTGCCAGCAGCTTATTCTCTGACACTGAAGCTTTCTTT

d_call: NA
j_call: TRBJ2-7
clone_size: NA
v_call: TRBV28
cdr3_aa: CASSLSGYEQYF
cdr3_nt: TGTGCCAGCAGTTTGTCGGGCTACGAGCAGTACTTC

d_call: TRBD1
j_call: TRBJ1-1
clone_size: NA
v_call: TRBV30
cdr3_aa: CAWNRTGRNTEAFF
cdr3_nt: TGTGCCTGGAACCGGACAGGGAGGAACACTGAAGCTTTCTTT

d_call: NA
j_call: TRBJ2-1
clone_size: NA
v_call: TRBV4-1
cdr3_aa: CASSHGSWLAPTNEQFF
cdr3_nt: TGCGCCAGCAGCCATGGGTCTTGGCTAGCGCCGACCAATGAGCAGTTCTTC

d_call: TRBD1
j_call: TRBJ1-4
clone_size: NA
v_call: TRBV10-3
cdr3_aa: CAISHPDRGSEKLFF
cdr3_nt: TGTGCCATCAGCCATCCGGACAGGGGGAGCGAAAAACTGTTTTTT

d_call: TRBD1
j_call: TRBJ1-2
clone_size: few
v_call: TRBV29-1
cdr3_aa: CSVVAQGEMGNYGYTF
cdr3_nt: TGCAGCGTTGTAGCCCAGGGGGAGATGGGTAACTATGGCTACACCTTC

d_call: NA
j_call: TRBJ2-5
clone_size: NA
v_call: TRBV5-1
cdr3_aa: CASSLALKGAETQYF
cdr3_nt: TGCGCCAGCAGCTTGGCTCTAAAAGGGGCAGAGACCCAGTACTTC

d_call: NA
j_call: TRBJ2-5
clone_size: few
v_call: TRBV5-6
cdr3_aa: CASSLAETQYF
cdr3_nt: TGTGCCAGCAGCTTGGCGGAGACCCAGTACTTC

d_call: NA
j_call: TRBJ2-7
clone_size: NA
v_call: TRBV6-5
cdr3_aa: CASSGTGLRYEQYF
cdr3_nt: TGTGCCAGCAGTGGAACGGGACTCCGCTACGAGCAGTACTTC

d_call: TRBD1
j_call: TRBJ1-6
clone_size: few
v_call: TRBV9
cdr3_aa: CASAGQPNSPLHF
cdr3_nt: TGTGCCAGCGCGGGACAGCCTAATTCACCCCTCCACTTT

d_call: NA
j_call: TRBJ1-5
clone_size: NA
v_call: TRBV28
cdr3_aa: CASSLGGYGGLTQPQHF
cdr3_nt: TGTGCCAGCAGTTTGGGGGGGTATGGGGGGCTAACTCAGCCCCAGCATTTT

d_call: NA
j_call: TRBJ2-5
clone_size: few
v_call: TRBV5-6
cdr3_aa: CASTSPRGQETQYF
cdr3_nt: TGTGCCAGCACCAGCCCTCGCGGTCAAGAGACCCAGTACTTC